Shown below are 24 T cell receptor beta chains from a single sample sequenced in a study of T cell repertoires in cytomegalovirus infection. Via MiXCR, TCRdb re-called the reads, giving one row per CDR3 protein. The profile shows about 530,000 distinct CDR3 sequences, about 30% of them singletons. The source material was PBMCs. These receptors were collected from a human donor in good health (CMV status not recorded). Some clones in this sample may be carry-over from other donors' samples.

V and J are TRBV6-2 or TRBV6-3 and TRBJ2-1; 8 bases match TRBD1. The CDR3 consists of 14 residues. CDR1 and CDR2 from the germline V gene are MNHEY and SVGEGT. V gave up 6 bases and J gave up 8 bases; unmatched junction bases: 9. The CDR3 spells CASRAGQDNDEQFF. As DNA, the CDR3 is TGTGCCAGCAGGGCGGGACAGGATAACGATGAGCAGTTCTTC.

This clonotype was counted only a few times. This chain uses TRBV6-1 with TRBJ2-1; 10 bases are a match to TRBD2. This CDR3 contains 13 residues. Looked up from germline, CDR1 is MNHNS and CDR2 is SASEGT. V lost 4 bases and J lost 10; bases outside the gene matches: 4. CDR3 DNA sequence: TGTGCCAGCAGTGGACTGACTAGCGGGGAGCAGTTCTTC. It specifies CASSGLTSGEQFF.

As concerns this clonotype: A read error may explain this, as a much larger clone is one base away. The CDR3: CASSEATLSNQPQHF. In nucleotides, the CDR3 is TGTGCCAGCAGTGAAGCGACGCTTAGCAATCAGCCCCAGCATTTT. This chain uses TRBV2 with TRBJ1-5; D not certain. CDR3 length: 15 amino acids. V was clipped by 0 bases and J by 0 bases, with 6 bases between them. The germline gives CDR1 SNHLY, CDR2 FYNNEI.

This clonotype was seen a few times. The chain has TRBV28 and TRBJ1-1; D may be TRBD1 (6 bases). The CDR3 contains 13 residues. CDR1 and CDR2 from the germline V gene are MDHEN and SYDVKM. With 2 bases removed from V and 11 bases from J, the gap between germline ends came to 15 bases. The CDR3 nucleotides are TGTGCCAGCAGTTTAACGCAGGGGTCAGGCGCTTTCTTT. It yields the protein CASSLTQGSGAFF.

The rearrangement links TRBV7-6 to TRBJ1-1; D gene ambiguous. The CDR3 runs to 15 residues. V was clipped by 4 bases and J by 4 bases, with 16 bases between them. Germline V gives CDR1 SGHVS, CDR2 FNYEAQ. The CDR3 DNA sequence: TGTGCCAGCAGCTACCCGGAAGGCCAGGTCACTGAAGCTTTCTTT. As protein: CASSYPEGQVTEAFF.

The CDR3 DNA reads as TGTGCCAGCAGTGAACAACAAGAGACCCAGTACTTC. This encodes CASSEQQETQYF. The chain combines TRBV12-3 or TRBV12-4 with TRBJ2-5; unclear D gene. The CDR3 totals 12 residues. The germline V and J ends were trimmed by 5 bases and 2 bases, with 6 bases remaining between them.

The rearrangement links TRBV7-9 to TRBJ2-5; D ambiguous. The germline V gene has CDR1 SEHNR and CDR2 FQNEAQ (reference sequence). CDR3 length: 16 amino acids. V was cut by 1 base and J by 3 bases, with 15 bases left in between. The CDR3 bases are TGTGCCAGCAGCTTAGGTCTTGGCCTAGAGAAAGAGACCCAGTACTTC. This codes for CASSLGLGLEKETQYF. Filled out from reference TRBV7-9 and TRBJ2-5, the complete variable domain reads DTGVSQNPRHKITKRGQNVTFRCDPISEHNRLYWYRQTLGQGPEFLTYFQNEAQLEKSRLLSDRFSAERPKGSFSTLEIQRTEQGDSAMYLCASSLGLGLEKETQYFGPGTRLLVL.

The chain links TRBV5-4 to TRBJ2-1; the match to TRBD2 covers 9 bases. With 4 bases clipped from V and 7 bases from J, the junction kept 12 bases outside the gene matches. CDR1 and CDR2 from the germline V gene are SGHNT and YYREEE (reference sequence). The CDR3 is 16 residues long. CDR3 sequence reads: CASSHLPGLANNEQFF. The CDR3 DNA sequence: TGTGCCAGCAGCCACCTACCGGGACTAGCTAATAATGAGCAGTTCTTC.

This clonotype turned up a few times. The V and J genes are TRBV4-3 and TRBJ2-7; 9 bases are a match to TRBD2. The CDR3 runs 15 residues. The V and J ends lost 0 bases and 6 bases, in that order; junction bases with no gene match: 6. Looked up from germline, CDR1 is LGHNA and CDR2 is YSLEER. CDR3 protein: CASSQEGSGRGEQYF. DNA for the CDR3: TGCGCCAGCAGCCAAGAAGGTAGCGGGAGAGGCGAGCAGTACTTC.

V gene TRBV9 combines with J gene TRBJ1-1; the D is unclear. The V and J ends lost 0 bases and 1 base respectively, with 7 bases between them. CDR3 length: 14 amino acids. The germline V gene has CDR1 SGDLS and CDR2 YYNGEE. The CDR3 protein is CASSVGQRNTEAFF. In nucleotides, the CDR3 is TGTGCCAGCAGCGTAGGGCAGAGGAACACTGAAGCTTTCTTT.

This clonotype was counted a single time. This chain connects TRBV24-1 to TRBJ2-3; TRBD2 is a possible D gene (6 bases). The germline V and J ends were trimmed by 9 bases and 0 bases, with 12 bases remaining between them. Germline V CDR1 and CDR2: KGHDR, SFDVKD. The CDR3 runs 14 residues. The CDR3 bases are TGTGCCACCGCCGAGGGGACTAGCACAGATACGCAGTATTTT. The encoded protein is CATAEGTSTDTQYF.

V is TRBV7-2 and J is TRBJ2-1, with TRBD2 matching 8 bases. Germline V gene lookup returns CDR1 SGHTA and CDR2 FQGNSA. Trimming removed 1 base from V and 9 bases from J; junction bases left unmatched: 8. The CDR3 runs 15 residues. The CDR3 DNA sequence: TGTGCCAGCAGCTTAGGGGCTAGCGGGTACGGTGAGCAGTTCTTC. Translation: CASSLGASGYGEQFF.

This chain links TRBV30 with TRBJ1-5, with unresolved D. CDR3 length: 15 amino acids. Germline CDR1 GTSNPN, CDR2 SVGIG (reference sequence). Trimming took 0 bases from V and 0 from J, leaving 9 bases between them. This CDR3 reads CAWSVPRPSNQPQHF. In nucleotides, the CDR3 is TGTGCCTGGAGTGTACCCAGACCTAGCAATCAGCCCCAGCATTTT.

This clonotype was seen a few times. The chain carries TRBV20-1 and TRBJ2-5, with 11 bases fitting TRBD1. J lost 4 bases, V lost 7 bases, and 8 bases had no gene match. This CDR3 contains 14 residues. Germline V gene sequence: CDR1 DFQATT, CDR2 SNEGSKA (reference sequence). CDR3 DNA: TGCAGTGTGTGGACAGGGGGCTTCGGAGAGACCCAGTACTTC. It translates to CSVWTGGFGETQYF.

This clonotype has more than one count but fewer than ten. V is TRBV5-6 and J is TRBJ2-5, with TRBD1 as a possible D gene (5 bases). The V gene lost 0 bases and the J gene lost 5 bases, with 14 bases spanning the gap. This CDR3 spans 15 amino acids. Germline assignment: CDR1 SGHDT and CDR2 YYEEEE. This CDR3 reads CASSLVDRPAETQYF. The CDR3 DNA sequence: TGTGCCAGCAGCTTGGTAGACAGACCAGCGGAGACCCAGTACTTC.

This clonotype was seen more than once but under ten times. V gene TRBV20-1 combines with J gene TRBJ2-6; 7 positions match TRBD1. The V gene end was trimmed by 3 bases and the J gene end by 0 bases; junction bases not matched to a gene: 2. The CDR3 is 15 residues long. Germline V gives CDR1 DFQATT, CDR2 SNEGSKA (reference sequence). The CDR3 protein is CSARTGPSGANVLTF. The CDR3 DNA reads TGCAGTGCTAGGACAGGGCCCTCTGGGGCCAACGTCCTGACTTTC.

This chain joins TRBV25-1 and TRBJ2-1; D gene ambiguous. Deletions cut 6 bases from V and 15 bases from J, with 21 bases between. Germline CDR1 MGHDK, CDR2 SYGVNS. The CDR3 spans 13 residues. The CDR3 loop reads CASRGPLTRPPFF. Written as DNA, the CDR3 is TGTGCCAGCAGAGGGCCCCTGACCAGGCCCCCGTTCTTC.

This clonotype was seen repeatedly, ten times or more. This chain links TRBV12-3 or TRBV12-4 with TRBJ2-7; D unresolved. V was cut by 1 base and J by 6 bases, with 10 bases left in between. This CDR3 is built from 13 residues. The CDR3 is CASSLVFGGEQYV. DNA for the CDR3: TGTGCCAGCAGTTTAGTATTTGGCGGCGAGCAGTACGTC.

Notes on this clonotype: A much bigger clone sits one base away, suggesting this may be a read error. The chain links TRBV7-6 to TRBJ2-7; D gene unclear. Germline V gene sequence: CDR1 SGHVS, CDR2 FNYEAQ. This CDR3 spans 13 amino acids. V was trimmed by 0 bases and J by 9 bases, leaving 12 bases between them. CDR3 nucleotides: TGTGCCAGCAGCTTAGCGTCCTTTGGCGCGCAGTACTTC. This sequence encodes CASSLASFGAQYF.

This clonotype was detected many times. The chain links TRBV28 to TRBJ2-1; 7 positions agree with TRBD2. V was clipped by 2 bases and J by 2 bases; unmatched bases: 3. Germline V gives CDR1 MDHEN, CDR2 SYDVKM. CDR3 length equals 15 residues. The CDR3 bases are TGTGCCAGCAGTTTAGCGGGAGTTCCCTACAATGAGCAGTTCTTC. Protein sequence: CASSLAGVPYNEQFF.

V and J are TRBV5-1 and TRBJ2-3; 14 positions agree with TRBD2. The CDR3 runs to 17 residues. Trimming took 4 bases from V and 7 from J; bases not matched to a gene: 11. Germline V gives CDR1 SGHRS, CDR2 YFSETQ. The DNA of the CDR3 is TGCGCCAGCAGCCCGGGGACTAGCGGGAGCCGCACGAATACGCAGTATTTT. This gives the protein CASSPGTSGSRTNTQYF.

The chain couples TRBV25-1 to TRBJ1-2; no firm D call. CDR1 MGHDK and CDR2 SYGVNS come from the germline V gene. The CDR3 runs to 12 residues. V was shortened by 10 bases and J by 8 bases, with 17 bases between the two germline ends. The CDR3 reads CATLGRGLGYTF. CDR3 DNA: TGTGCCACCTTAGGTCGCGGGTTGGGCTACACCTTC.

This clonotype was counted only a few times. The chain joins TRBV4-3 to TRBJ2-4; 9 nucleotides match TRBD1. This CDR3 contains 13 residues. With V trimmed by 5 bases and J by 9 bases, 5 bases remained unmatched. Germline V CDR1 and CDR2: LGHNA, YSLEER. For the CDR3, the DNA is TGCGCCAGCAGCTCGGACAGGGGAACCATTCAGTACTTC. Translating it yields CASSSDRGTIQYF.

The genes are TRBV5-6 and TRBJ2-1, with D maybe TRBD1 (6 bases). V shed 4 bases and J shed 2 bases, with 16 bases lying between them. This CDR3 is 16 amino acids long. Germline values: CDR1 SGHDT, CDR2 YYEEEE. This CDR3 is CASSLLGTSTYNEQFF. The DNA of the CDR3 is TGTGCCAGCAGCCTGCTGGGGACAAGTACCTACAATGAGCAGTTCTTC.